This T cell receptor beta chain was sequenced during a study of cytomegalovirus exposure and HLA in healthy donors (dated by TCRdb to 2016 to 2017). Study-level background: An earlier analysis of fewer than 750 of the donors reported approximately 300 Gb of sequence data and some 110 million unique TCR beta sequences obtained from around 180 million T cells. An early release that covered more than 550 HLA-typed donors contained around 330 gigabases of sequencing data and 85 million to 100 million unique TCR sequences. Of the roughly 400 genotyped donors, approximately 81% were placed in the genetic ancestry cluster associated with self-reported Caucasian donors. The study aimed to test whether signatures of past pathogen exposure could be identified by cataloging public T cell receptors. The T cell repertoires of 666 subjects were profiled by immunosequencing and related to cytomegalovirus serostatus. A separate validation cohort of roughly 130 different subjects was used in addition to the roughly 670-subject first cohort. High-throughput TCR immunosequencing, statistical association of individual TCRs with disease status, and machine learning were combined to predict cytomegalovirus infection status. A later analysis re-examined previously published TCR beta repertoires from about 670 donors and added high-resolution HLA genotyping to investigate patterns of TCR occurrence. Rather than using new phenotypic data, the later analysis identified candidate immune exposures from TCR beta sequences and from how often those sequences occurred across donors. In an earlier analysis of over 550 of the donors, high-throughput TCR beta sequencing was used to judge whether each TCR beta V gene segment behaved as functional or pseudogenic. Donor age, sex, ethnicity and CMV serostatus were compiled together with the repertoire data. A later genetic analysis took genome-wide SNP genotypes for about 55% of the roughly 670 donors and used that subset as a discovery cohort. All discovery cohort repertoires had been generated on a single sequencing platform. HLA typing covered class I and class II loci at four-digit resolution. Typing coverage varied by locus: about 620-630 donors for A, B, C, DRB1 and DQB1; roughly 520 for DQA1; about 570 for DPA1; 450 to 480 for DPB1. Several DR-DQ haplotypes were treated as single units for association and clustering because of strong linkage in the cohort. Among about 410 genotyped donors of the cohort, an average of roughly 230,000 unique TCR beta nucleotide sequences was sequenced per donor, of which about 19% were non-productive.

The cohort comprised 666 healthy bone marrow donors. All cohort members were sampled while nominally healthy, although unrecorded immune exposures were likely present. The donor tested CMV seronegative and was one of the 352 seronegative cohort members. Every donor gave a peripheral blood sample, and the peripheral blood mononuclear cells from that sample were used for TCR beta sequencing. Genomic DNA was extracted from the blood cell samples with the Qiagen DNeasy Blood Extraction Kit. This clone was recorded once. Which antigen it targets is not known. Base qualities are not provided; no much larger clone lies one nucleotide away. Broad study findings and their caveats: The cohort was sequenced for TCR beta chains only, and without alpha or paired-chain data the features that could be detected were limited. At a false discovery rate of 0.05, a later analysis linked roughly 17,000 TCR beta sequences to specific HLA alleles. Because counts were too low, seventeen rarely observed V segments, including chromosome 9 orphons, were left out of the earlier analysis of approximately 580 of the donors. Presence/absence analyses assumed roughly uniform sequencing depth across donors, an assumption that may not hold. A total of 164 TCR beta chains were listed by the study as associated with cytomegalovirus. Some IMGT-functional V segments, including TRBV6-2 and TRBV6-3, could not be told apart with the 87-base-pair reads, so those segments were excluded. Linkage disequilibrium might explain the correlated functional status among segregating V segments, but an unknown experimental factor could not be ruled out. In both the original and validation cohorts, the classifier was reported to diagnose cytomegalovirus status with high specificity and sensitivity. V-gene and J-gene trimming of TCR beta chains was associated with a missense DCLRE1C variant in a later genetic analysis, and the association was replicated in an independent cohort. Assigning TCR associations to individual alleles was difficult when HLA alleles, especially DR and DQ, strongly co-occurred. In a later analysis, the rate of TCR association differed among HLA loci, with DRB1 alleles having the most associated TCRs and HLA-C alleles having the fewest. CMV serostatus was the only immune exposure information available for the cohort. In vitro tests confirmed that a few of the cytomegalovirus-associated TCR beta chains recognize cytomegalovirus antigens. Several of the top co-occurrence clusters appeared to be linked to parvovirus B19, influenza, CMV and Epstein-Barr virus, according to a later analysis. Most TCR sequences were observed very rarely across donors, whereas some public TCRs were present in many individuals. A further reported finding was that TCR beta sequences accurately predicted the HLA-A and HLA-B alleles for most subjects in the first cohort. A later analysis found that most CMV-associated TCR beta chains appeared HLA-restricted, with HLA associations seemingly driven largely by CMV exposure. Compared with the roughly 600-donor mean, donors in an Asian-associated ancestry cluster had fewer N-insertions in productive TCRs, according to a later genetic analysis. In a later analysis, HLA-associated TCR beta chains showed more clonal expansion and lower generation probabilities than non-associated chains that were equally common. In an earlier analysis of around 600 of the donors, most TCR beta V segments were observed in productive rearrangements about 87% or about 30% of the time, broadly matching IMGT annotations. According to the authors, the approach could potentially be generalized to other disease states and immunological phenotypes. Because some donors lacked HLA typing at each locus, the association tests relied only on the typed subset. A cluster of highly shared sequence variants was judged likely to be a technical artifact of the sequencing pipeline.

Libraries were made using the immunoSEQ multiplex PCR assay. For the multiplex PCR, a mixture combining 60 forward primers for TCR Vbeta segments and 13 reverse primers for TCR Jbeta segments was used. The CDR3 region of rearranged TCR beta genes was amplified from genomic DNA with a multiplex PCR assay. Amplified TCR beta libraries were sequenced as 87-base-pair reads on the Illumina HiSeq System. The published analysis was carried out like this. In a later analysis, some 80 million unique TCR beta chains were counted across the 666 repertoires, and around 11 million of these chains were shared by at least two donors. A nearest-neighbor algorithm error-corrected the raw reads and collapsed the reads into unique sequences, merging closely related sequences to remove PCR and sequencing errors. To assign V, D and J gene segments, CDR3 sequences were aligned to IMGT reference sequences. For a sequence to be retained, at least a six-nucleotide match to both a V gene segment and a J gene segment was required. Rearrangements were classified as productive when the CDR3 lacked stop codons and remained in frame with V and J, and all other rearrangements were classified as non-productive. CDR3 was defined according to IMGT convention as the region running from the second conserved V-encoded cysteine to the conserved J-encoded phenylalanine. In an earlier analysis of 500 to 650 of the donors, sequences lacking an unambiguous match to a single V gene segment were excluded. In an earlier analysis of approximately 560 of the donors, a V segment was called functional when productive rearrangements were above 56.7%, and segregating when the standard deviation between donors exceeded 5%. A statistical classification framework was built for diagnosing cytomegalovirus status from the catalog of TCR beta chain sequences. A later analysis assigned V and J genes by comparing TCR nucleotide sequences with IMGT/GENE-DB human TR gene sequences. In a later analysis, CDR3 sequences and most-parsimonious VDJ recombination scenarios were assigned using the TCRdist pipeline. In a later analysis, each TCR beta chain was defined by its CDR3 amino acid sequence together with its V-gene family, and reads lacking a unique V-gene family were excluded. As a way to deal with suspected cross-contamination and a sequencing artifact, a later analysis dropped 450 to 600 nucleotide sequences that were highly shared and had low generation probability. In a later analysis, a clonal expansion index was calculated for each public chain from normalized within-repertoire ranks of inferred template counts. In a later analysis, generation probabilities were computed using a VDJ recombination model fitted to out-of-frame rearrangements, and the results were checked against IGoR. In a later analysis, hypergeometric tests were used to score TCR-TCR, TCR-HLA and TCR-CMV co-occurrence, with a repertoire-size bias correction applied to TCR pairs. To estimate false discovery rates, a later analysis permuted the HLA or CMV assignments 20 times. A later analysis grouped co-occurring TCRs with DBSCAN, adding TCRdist sequence similarity when clustering within HLA-allele-positive subsets. Co-occurrence clustering excluded repertoires with fewer than 30,000 or more than 120,000 public chains, plus five with anomalous nucleotide sharing. TCRdb obtained this table from immuneACCESS and retained in-frame rearrangements with V and J assigned. These tables miss some clones; where compared with another copy, unresolved V genes account for less than half of the shortfall, and the remainder is unexplained. The V and J calls and clone size are taken from that table; D and trimming were inferred from the DNA. This sample has about 140,000 clones in its table, and around 80% of those were observed once. The ten most abundant clones make up approximately 2% of the sample.

Trimming removed 4 bases from V and 5 bases from J, leaving 9 bases between the germline ends. The cysteine opens and the phenylalanine closes a CDR3 of 12 amino acids. Kept here is only the CDR3 DNA, which spans 36 bases and is read in frame from base 1. CDR1 and CDR2, looked up from the germline V gene, are SGHVS and FNYEAQ. The receptor comes from a woman between 40 and 55 years old in good health and CMV-seronegative. Recombination connected TRBV7-6 to TRBJ2-7; tentative D gene TRBD2, with 6 bases matching. Sequencing was carried out using PBMCs. Here is the DNA: TGTGCCAGCAGCTCTCCGGGAGACGAGCAGTACTTC. It is translated as CASSSPGDEQYF.